The subject of this entry is one T cell receptor (beta chain). Its antigen is unidentified. 5'RACE primed at constant segments yielded TCR alpha and TCR beta cDNA libraries bearing sample barcodes and UMIs. MiXCR, run by TCRdb on the 5' RACE reads, gives a single entry per CDR3 protein. The sample lists 280,000 or so distinct CDR3 sequences, approximately 8.4% seen once, with approximately 22% in the top ten. Trimming took 5 bases from V and 9 from J, leaving 8 bases between them. Germline CDR1 reads SEHNR; CDR2 reads FQNEAQ (reference sequence). This CDR3 has 12 residues. This entry is derived from a study of T-cell memory formation after mild COVID-19. Study summary: Clustering of TCRs was largely donor specific. Study-wide results and caveats: There were some responding clones in pre-infection memory, which suggested that cross-reactive memory had joined. Day 37-peaking second-wave clones had unconfirmed SARS-CoV-2 specificity.

The clonotype comes from a man younger than 35 who had mild COVID-19 (a few samples of this study predate the infection). Cell type and time point are not known. The sequenced sample consisted of PBMCs or a T cell subset sorted from them (not recorded which). V is TRBV7-9 and J is TRBJ1-6; D remains ambiguous. CDR3 DNA sequence: TGTGCCAGCAGCCAAGGATCTTCACCCCTCCACTTT. Translation gives CASSQGSSPLHF.